Below, one TCR beta chain is given with its context. Clones were read by immunoSEQ multiplex PCR, and TCRdb kept only the in-frame ones, dropping some. The sample carries around 18,000 clones, 55% to 70% recorded once. The entry originates in a study of sequential checkpoint blockade in melanoma. The treatment here: randomized to nivolumab then ipilimumab (arm A) or the reverse (arm B). This TCR was sampled from a human donor with melanoma. The sequencing here drew on CD8+ T cells sorted from blood (inferred from file names), taken from a patient given nivolumab and ipilimumab in sequence.

The CDR3 DNA sequence: TGCAGCGTCCCCCCCCCAGTAATGAACACTGAAGCTTTCTTT. Amino acid sequence: CSVPPPVMNTEAFF. V usage is TRBV29-1 and J usage is TRBJ1-1; D is ambiguous. The CDR3 runs to 14 residues. Germline values: CDR1 SQVTM, CDR2 ANQGSEA. Trimming took 6 bases from V and 0 from J, leaving 14 bases between them.